This TCR beta chain was recorded in a study of PD-1 blockade in classical Hodgkin lymphoma. Study background: Patients were given intravenous nivolumab, 3 mg/kg, every 2 weeks. Regarding the study as a whole: Nivolumab initiation under 1 year post-ASCT meant exclusion.

Stated time point: cycle 4 day 1 (C4D1), after five to seven weeks of nivolumab. After autologous stem cell transplantation all patients relapsed, and prior brentuximab vedotin exposure differed between cohorts. Thawed PBMCs yielded CD4+ T cells through magnetic negative selection. Relapsed/refractory classical Hodgkin lymphoma patients had complete, partial or progressive responses. This clone was detected only a few times. The target antigen is unknown. Clones were sequenced by immunoSEQ multiplex PCR, and TCRdb holds only the in-frame ones, with some missing. This table holds approximately 28,000 clones, around 79% found once. Trimming removed 2 bases from V and 10 bases from J, with 17 bases in between. The germline gives CDR1 MNHEY, CDR2 SVGAGI. The CDR3 contains 14 residues.

This TCR came from a human donor with classical Hodgkin lymphoma. The sample was CD4+ T cells from blood, taken before the fourth cycle of nivolumab. The V call is TRBV6-5, the J call TRBJ1-2; D gene unclear. CDR3 bases: TGTGCCAGCAGTTACGAAGTCTCCCGCCATGACTACACCTTC. This sequence encodes CASSYEVSRHDYTF.